The 30 T cell receptor beta chains below all came from one sample that was sequenced in a study of blood T cell repertoires in COVID-19. TCRdb's table, derived via immunoSEQ multiplex PCR, lists solely in-frame clones and lacks some. The sample carries fewer than 150,000 clones, about 72% recorded once. Sequences were obtained from peripheral blood. These receptors were obtained from a man aged 55 to 69 who had recovered from COVID-19.

J is TRBJ2-7 and V is TRBV10-3; 8 bases are a match to TRBD1. V lost 4 bases and J lost 2; bases outside the gene matches: 1. CDR1 ENHRY and CDR2 SYGVKD come from the germline V gene. The CDR3 is 13 residues long. CDR3 coding DNA: TGTGCCATCAGTGGGACAGGGACCTACGAGCAGTACTTC. As protein: CAISGTGTYEQYF.

The V call is TRBV2, the J call TRBJ1-6; D may be TRBD1 (5 bases). With 2 bases removed from V and 4 bases from J, the gap between germline ends came to 9 bases. Germline V lookup: CDR1 SNHLY, CDR2 FYNNEI. This CDR3 spans 15 amino acids. CDR3 residues: CASSETGAYNSPLHF. The CDR3 DNA reads TGTGCCAGCAGTGAAACTGGGGCATATAATTCACCCCTCCACTTT.

This clone was counted once. The V call is TRBV4-1, the J call TRBJ1-2, with D hard to call. This CDR3 region has 14 residues. From germline, CDR1 is MGHRA and CDR2 YSYEKL. With 0 bases removed from V and 5 bases from J, the gap between germline ends came to 10 bases. The CDR3 here is CASSQDRSAYGYTF. The CDR3 DNA reads TGCGCCAGCAGCCAAGATCGATCAGCGTATGGCTACACCTTC.

The chain joins TRBV7-8 to TRBJ1-4; D may be TRBD1 (6 bases). Looked up from germline, CDR1 is SGHVS and CDR2 is FQNEAQ. V gave up 5 bases and J gave up 6 bases, with 13 bases separating them. The length of the CDR3 is 14 residues. CDR3 region: CASSQGGTDEKLFF. The CDR3 DNA reads TGTGCCAGCAGCCAAGGGGGAACCGATGAAAAACTGTTTTTT.

The chain links TRBV19 to TRBJ1-5; D remains unclear. The V and J ends lost 3 bases and 2 bases respectively, with 11 bases between them. Per germline, CDR1 LNHDA and CDR2 SQIVND (reference sequence). The CDR3 totals 15 residues. CDR3: CASSMLSGGNQPQHF. CDR3 DNA: TGTGCCAGTAGTATGTTATCCGGGGGCAATCAGCCCCAGCATTTT. The whole variable domain, filled in from reference TRBV19 and TRBJ1-5, reads DGGITQSPKYLFRKEGQNVTLSCEQNLNHDAMYWYRQDPGQGLRLIYYSQIVNDFQKGDIAEGYSVSREKKESFPLTVTSAQKNPTAFYLCASSMLSGGNQPQHFGDGTRLSIL.

The V and J genes are TRBV2 and TRBJ1-4; 11 bases agree with TRBD1. V lost 8 bases, J lost 0 bases, and 5 bases stayed unmatched. The germline V gene has CDR1 SNHLY and CDR2 FYNNEI. There are 16 residues in the CDR3. CDR3 DNA: TGTGCCAGCGGACAGGGGGCCTCTACAACTAATGAAAAACTGTTTTTT. Translation: CASGQGASTTNEKLFF. Drawing the rest from reference TRBV2 and TRBJ1-4, the complete variable domain is EPEVTQTPSHQVTQMGQEVILRCVPISNHLYFYWYRQILGQKVEFLVSFYNNEISEKSEIFDDQFSVERPDGSNFTLKIRSTKLEDSAMYFCASGQGASTTNEKLFFGSGTQLSVL.

The genes are TRBV5-6 and TRBJ1-2; D uncertain. The CDR3 spans 13 residues. The V end lost 8 bases, the J end lost 1 base, and 12 bases lay between the germline ends. Germline V gene sequence: CDR1 SGHDT, CDR2 YYEEEE. The CDR3: CASYGRNNYGYTF. In DNA, the CDR3 is TGTGCCAGTTATGGGAGGAATAACTATGGCTACACCTTC.

This rearrangement joins TRBV7-9 to TRBJ2-5; 9 bases are a match to TRBD2. Germline V CDR1 and CDR2: SEHNR, FQNEAQ (reference sequence). The J segment lost 2 bases and the V segment lost 6 bases, leaving 10 bases of the junction unmatched. The CDR3 loop spans 16 amino acids. CDR3 in DNA: TGTGCCAGCAGGAAGTCAGCGGGGGGCGAACAAGAGACCCAGTACTTC. It codes for CASRKSAGGEQETQYF.

The chain employs TRBV7-8 and TRBJ2-5; D ambiguous. V was cut by 0 bases and J by 1 base, with 9 bases left in between. CDR1 is SGHVS, CDR2 FQNEAQ, per germline. The CDR3 contains 15 residues. The DNA for the CDR3 is TGTGCCAGCAGCTTAGCGAGGCCAGTCCAAGAGACCCAGTACTTC. Its protein product is CASSLARPVQETQYF.

In DNA, the CDR3 is TGTGCCAGCAGTGCGGACAGGGTCTGGAACACTGAAGCTTTCTTT. Translating it yields CASSADRVWNTEAFF. The rearrangement joins TRBV27 to TRBJ1-1; TRBD1 matches at 8 bases. Germline V gene sequence: CDR1 MNHEY, CDR2 SMNVEV (reference sequence). The CDR3 contains 15 residues. J was trimmed by 1 base and V by 5 bases; bases with no gene match: 6.

The chain couples TRBV3-1 (or the pseudogene TRBV3-2) to TRBJ2-3; D gene ambiguous. V dropped 6 bases and J dropped 1 base, with 8 bases sitting between them. This CDR3 is built from 13 residues. Germline-derived CDR1 and CDR2 are LGHDT and YNNKEL (reference sequence). The CDR3 DNA is TGTGCCAGCAGTTACGGTGGCACAGATACGCAGTATTTT. Protein: CASSYGGTDTQYF.

The rearrangement links TRBV3-1 (or the pseudogene TRBV3-2) to TRBJ2-2; 13 positions agree with TRBD2. The ends lost 7 bases at V and 2 bases at J; junction bases unmatched: 7. Germline V lookup: CDR1 LGHDT, CDR2 YNNKEL (reference sequence). CDR3 length: 17 amino acids. The CDR3 reads CASTTTSGGINTGELFF. The CDR3 DNA follows: TGTGCCAGCACCACGACTAGCGGGGGGATCAACACCGGGGAGCTGTTTTTT.

This clone was detected a few times. The chain uses TRBV15 and TRBJ1-2; 9 bases agree with TRBD1. Germline trimming cut 3 bases from V and 8 bases from J; bases unmatched to any gene: 7. Germline V lookup: CDR1 LNHNV, CDR2 YYDKDF (reference sequence). CDR3 length: 14 amino acids. As DNA, the CDR3 is TGTGCCACCAGCAGGGACAGGGGCCACGGCGGCTACACCTTC. Its protein is CATSRDRGHGGYTF.

The gene calls are TRBV6-2 or TRBV6-3 and TRBJ1-4; D remains ambiguous. The germline V gene has CDR1 MNHEY and CDR2 SVGEGT. This CDR3 spans 15 amino acids. The ends were cut back, 6 bases at V and 4 bases at J, with 15 bases in the middle. In DNA form, the CDR3 reads TGTGCCAGCAGCTCCGGAGGGAAGAGTAATGAAAAACTGTTTTTT. Encoded protein: CASSSGGKSNEKLFF.

The chain recombines TRBV6-6 with TRBJ1-5, with TRBD1 matching over 9 bases. CDR1 and CDR2 from the germline V gene are MNHNY and SVGAGI (reference sequence). Trimming at V came to 4 bases and at J to 1 base, leaving 5 bases not matched to a gene. The CDR3 totals 16 residues. Here the CDR3 reads CASSSPDRGSNQPQHF. The DNA of the CDR3 is TGTGCCAGCAGTTCCCCGGACAGGGGCAGCAATCAGCCCCAGCATTTT.

The table lists this clone with a few counts. This chain links TRBV5-6 with TRBJ1-4, with 9 nucleotides matching TRBD1. V dropped 4 bases and J dropped 6; count of bases not matched to a gene: 4. The CDR3 consists of 14 residues. Germline assignment: CDR1 SGHDT and CDR2 YYEEEE. Here the CDR3 DNA reads TGTGCCAGCAGCCGGACAGGGGCTTATGAAAAACTGTTTTTT. Translating it yields CASSRTGAYEKLFF.

The chain combines TRBV3-1 (or the pseudogene TRBV3-2) with TRBJ1-2; D gene ambiguous. The CDR3 runs 15 residues. Germline lookup yields CDR1 LGHDT and CDR2 YNNKEL (reference sequence). The germline V and J ends were trimmed by 9 bases and 2 bases, with 19 bases remaining between them. CDR3 DNA: TGTGCCAGTACTCGGAGAGGGCCCCTCAACTATGGCTACACCTTC. Translating it yields CASTRRGPLNYGYTF.

The V call is TRBV5-1, the J call TRBJ1-4; D gene uncertain. Germline CDR1 and CDR2: SGHRS and YFSETQ. The V and J ends lost 0 bases and 5 bases respectively, with 5 bases between them. The CDR3 is 13 amino acids. For the CDR3, the DNA is TGCGCCAGCAGCTTGGGTCAGAATGAAAAACTGTTTTTT. Translating gives CASSLGQNEKLFF.

A few counts support this clone. This chain uses TRBV5-5 with TRBJ2-3; D remains unclear. Looked up from germline, CDR1 is SGHKS and CDR2 is YYEKEE (reference sequence). V was pared by 5 bases and J by 0 bases, with 13 bases between. The length of the CDR3 is 15 residues. CDR3 sequence: CASRLTSSSTDTQYF. The CDR3 DNA follows: TGTGCCAGCAGGCTGACAAGTTCTAGCACAGATACGCAGTATTTT.

This chain links TRBV2 with TRBJ2-5; 7 bases match TRBD1. The CDR3 sequence is 15 residues long. V dropped 6 bases and J dropped 5; count of bases not matched to a gene: 12. The germline V gene encodes CDR1 SNHLY and CDR2 FYNNEI. DNA of the CDR3: TGTGCCAGCAGAGAGGGACAGCCTAGCCAGGAGACCCAGTACTTC. This sequence encodes CASREGQPSQETQYF.

The chain recombines TRBV28 with TRBJ2-1, with 15 positions matching TRBD2. Germline V gene lookup returns CDR1 MDHEN and CDR2 SYDVKM. This CDR3 is built from 15 residues. The J segment lost 7 bases and the V segment lost 8 bases, leaving 6 bases of the junction unmatched. In DNA, the CDR3 is TGTGCCAGCTTAAGTGGGACTAGCGGGAGGAATGAGCAGTTCTTC. Translating gives CASLSGTSGRNEQFF.

This clone was counted a single time. V and J are TRBV19 and TRBJ1-2, with 7 bases matching TRBD1. The CDR3 has 14 residues. Germline CDR1 is LNHDA and CDR2 is SQIVND (reference sequence). With 3 bases clipped from V and 0 bases from J, the junction kept 1 base outside the gene matches. CDR3: CASSMDRTNYGYTF. The CDR3 DNA sequence: TGTGCCAGTAGTATGGACAGGACTAACTATGGCTACACCTTC.

The chain joins TRBV18 to TRBJ2-7; 8 nucleotides align to TRBD1. This CDR3 comprises 14 residues. The V segment lost 3 bases and the J segment 2 bases; nucleotides outside the gene matches: 3. The germline V gene encodes CDR1 KGHSH and CDR2 LQKENI. The DNA for the CDR3 is TGTGCCAGCTCACCGGACAGGGCTACCTACGAGCAGTACTTC. It is translated as CASSPDRATYEQYF.

The count of this clone is one. The chain carries TRBV7-3 and TRBJ1-2; D gene ambiguous. CDR1 and CDR2 from the germline V gene are SGHTA and FQGTGA. The CDR3 is 13 amino acids. V lost 5 bases and J 7 bases, leaving 14 bases between the germline ends. Here the CDR3 DNA reads TGTGCCAGCAGCCCCCGATCGGGGATTGGCTACACCTTC. Amino acids: CASSPRSGIGYTF.

On this clone: Germline is not matched at one junction end, which may reflect a read error. The chain has TRBV28 and TRBJ1-5; D is undetermined. The CDR3 has 8 amino acids. From germline, CDR1 is MDHEN and CDR2 SYDVKM. The CDR3 sequence is CSETPQHF. In DNA form, the CDR3 reads TGCTCGGAGACGCCCCAGCATTTT. The full variable domain, in which reference TRBV28 and TRBJ1-5 provide the parts outside the CDR3, is DVKVTQSSRYLVKRTGEKVFLECVQDMDHENMFWYRQDPGLGLRLIYFSYDVKMKEKGDIPEGYSVSREKKERFSLILESASTNQTSMYLCSETPQHFGDGTRLSIL.

Points on this clone: Other DNA sequences of this sample code for an identical CDR3. V gene TRBV18 combines with J gene TRBJ2-3, with a possible D match to TRBD1 (6 bases). Germline V gene lookup returns CDR1 KGHSH and CDR2 LQKENI. The CDR3 extends over 14 amino acids. V was shortened by 3 bases and J by 0 bases, with 7 bases between the two germline ends. This CDR3 is CASSPRGSTDTQYF. CDR3 bases: TGTGCCAGCTCACCCAGGGGTAGCACAGATACGCAGTATTTT. Full variable domain (missing parts from reference TRBV18 and TRBJ2-3): NAGVMQNPRHLVRRRGQEARLRCSPMKGHSHVYWYRQLPEEGLKFMVYLQKENIIDESGMPKERFSAEFPKEGPSILRIQQVVRGDSAAYFCASSPRGSTDTQYFGPGTRLTVL.

The V gene is TRBV6-1, the J gene TRBJ1-2, with 9 bases identical to TRBD1. V dropped 3 bases and J dropped 2; count of bases not matched to a gene: 1. The CDR3 spans 14 residues. The germline gives CDR1 MNHNS, CDR2 SASEGT. The CDR3 DNA reads TGTGCCAGCAGTGAGACAGGGGGGAACTATGGCTACACCTTC. Its protein product is CASSETGGNYGYTF.

The count of this clone is one. The chain combines TRBV29-1 with TRBJ1-4, with a tentative D call TRBD1 (5 bases). Trimming removed 6 bases at V and 8 bases at J, with 16 bases between. Looked up from germline, CDR1 is SQVTM and CDR2 is ANQGSEA. CDR3 length: 13 amino acids. CDR3 amino acids: CSVSKGRGEKLFF. In DNA form, the CDR3 reads TGCAGCGTCTCCAAGGGACGGGGGGAAAAACTGTTTTTT.

The chain links TRBV10-3 to TRBJ2-3; tentative D call: TRBD1 (5 bases). Germline CDR1 is ENHRY and CDR2 is SYGVKD. V lost 4 bases and J 0 bases, leaving 8 bases between the germline ends. The CDR3 runs to 14 residues. CDR3 nucleotides: TGTGCCATCAGTGGGACACTGAGCACAGATACGCAGTATTTT. Its translation: CAISGTLSTDTQYF.

In its sample, this clone was seen a few times. The chain recombines TRBV19 with TRBJ1-1, with TRBD1 matching over 7 bases. Trimming took 4 bases from V and 6 from J; bases not matched to a gene: 8. CDR1 is LNHDA and CDR2 is SQIVND in the germline V gene (reference sequence). The CDR3 consists of 14 residues. The CDR3 nucleotides read TGTGCCAGTAGTAGCGGACAGGCAGTCGCTGAAGCTTTCTTT. It specifies CASSSGQAVAEAFF.